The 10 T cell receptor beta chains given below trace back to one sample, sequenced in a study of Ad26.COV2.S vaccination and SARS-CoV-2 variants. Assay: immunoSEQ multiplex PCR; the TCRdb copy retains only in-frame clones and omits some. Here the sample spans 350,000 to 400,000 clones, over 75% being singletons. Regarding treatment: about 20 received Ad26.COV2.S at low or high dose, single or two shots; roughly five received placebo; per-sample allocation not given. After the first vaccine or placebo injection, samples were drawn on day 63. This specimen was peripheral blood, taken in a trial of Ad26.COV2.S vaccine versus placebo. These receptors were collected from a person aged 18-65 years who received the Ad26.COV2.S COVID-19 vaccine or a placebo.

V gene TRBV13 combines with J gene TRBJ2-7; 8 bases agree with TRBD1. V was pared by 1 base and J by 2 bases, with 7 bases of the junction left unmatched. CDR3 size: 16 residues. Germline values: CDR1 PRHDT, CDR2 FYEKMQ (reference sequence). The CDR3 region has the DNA TGTGCCAGCAGCTTAGCCGGGACAGGTGAACCCTACGAGCAGTACTTC. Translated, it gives CASSLAGTGEPYEQYF. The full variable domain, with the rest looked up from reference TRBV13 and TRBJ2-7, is AAGVIQSPRHLIKEKRETATLKCYPIPRHDTVYWYQQGPGQDPQFLISFYEKMQSDKGSIPDRFSAQQFSDYHSELNMSSLELGDSALYFCASSLAGTGEPYEQYFGPGTRLTVT.

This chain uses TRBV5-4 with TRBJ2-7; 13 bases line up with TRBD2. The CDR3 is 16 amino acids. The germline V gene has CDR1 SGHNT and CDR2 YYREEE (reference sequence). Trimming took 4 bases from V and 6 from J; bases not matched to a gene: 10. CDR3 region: CASSLGTSGNMLEQYF. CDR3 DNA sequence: TGTGCCAGCAGCCTGGGGACTAGCGGGAATATGCTCGAGCAGTACTTC.

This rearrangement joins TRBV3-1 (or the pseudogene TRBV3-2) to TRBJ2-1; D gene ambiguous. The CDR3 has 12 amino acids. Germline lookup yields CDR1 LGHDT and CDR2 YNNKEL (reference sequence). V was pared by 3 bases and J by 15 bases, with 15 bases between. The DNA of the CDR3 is TGTGCCAGCAGCCAGGTCCCTCCTATTCCGTTCTTC. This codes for CASSQVPPIPFF.

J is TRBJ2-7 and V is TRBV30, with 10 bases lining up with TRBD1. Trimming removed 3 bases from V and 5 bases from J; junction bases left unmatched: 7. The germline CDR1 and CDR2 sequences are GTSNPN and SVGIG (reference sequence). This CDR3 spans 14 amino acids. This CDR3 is CAWSSTGTGDEQYF. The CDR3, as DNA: TGTGCCTGGAGCAGTACCGGGACAGGGGACGAGCAGTACTTC.

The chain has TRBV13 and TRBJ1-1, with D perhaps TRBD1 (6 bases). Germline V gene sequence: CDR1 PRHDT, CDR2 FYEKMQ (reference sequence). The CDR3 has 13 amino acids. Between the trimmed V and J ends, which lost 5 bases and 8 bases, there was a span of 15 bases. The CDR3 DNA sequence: TGTGCCAGCAGCATCCTACAGGGAGGAGAAGCTTTCTTT. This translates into CASSILQGGEAFF.

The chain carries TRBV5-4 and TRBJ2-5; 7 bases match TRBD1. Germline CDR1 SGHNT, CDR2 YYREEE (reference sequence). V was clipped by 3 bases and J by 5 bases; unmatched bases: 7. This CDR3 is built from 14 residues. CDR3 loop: CASSSTGYRETQYF. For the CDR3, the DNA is TGTGCCAGCAGCTCGACAGGGTACAGGGAGACCCAGTACTTC.

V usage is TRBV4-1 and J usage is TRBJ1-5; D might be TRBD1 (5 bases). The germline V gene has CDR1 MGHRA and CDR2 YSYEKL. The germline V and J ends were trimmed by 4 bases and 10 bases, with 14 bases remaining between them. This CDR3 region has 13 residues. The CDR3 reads CASSPGTDAPQHF. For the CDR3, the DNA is TGCGCCAGCAGCCCTGGGACGGACGCTCCCCAGCATTTT.

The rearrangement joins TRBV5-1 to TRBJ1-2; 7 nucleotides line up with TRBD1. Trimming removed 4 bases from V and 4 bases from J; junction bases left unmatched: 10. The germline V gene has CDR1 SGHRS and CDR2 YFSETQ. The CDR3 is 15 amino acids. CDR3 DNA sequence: TGCGCCAGCAGCCCAAGACAGGGCACCAGCTATGGCTACACCTTC. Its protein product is CASSPRQGTSYGYTF. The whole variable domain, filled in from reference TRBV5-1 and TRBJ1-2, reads KAGVTQTPRYLIKTRGQQVTLSCSPISGHRSVSWYQQTPGQGLQFLFEYFSETQRNKGNFPGRFSGRQFSNSRSEMNVSTLELGDSALYLCASSPRQGTSYGYTFGSGTRLTVV.

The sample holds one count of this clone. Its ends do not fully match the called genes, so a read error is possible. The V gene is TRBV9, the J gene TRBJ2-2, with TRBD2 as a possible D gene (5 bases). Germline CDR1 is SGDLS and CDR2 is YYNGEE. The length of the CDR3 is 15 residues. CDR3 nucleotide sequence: TGTGCCAGCACCGTACGGGGAGCGAACACCGGGGAGCTGTTTTTT. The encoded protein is CASTVRGANTGELFF.

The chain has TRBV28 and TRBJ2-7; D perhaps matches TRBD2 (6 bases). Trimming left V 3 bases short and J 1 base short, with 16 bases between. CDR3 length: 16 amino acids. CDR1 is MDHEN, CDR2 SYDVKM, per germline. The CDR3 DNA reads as TGTGCCAGCAGTTTTTTATCGGCTAGCGAATCCTACGAGCAGTACTTC. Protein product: CASSFLSASESYEQYF.